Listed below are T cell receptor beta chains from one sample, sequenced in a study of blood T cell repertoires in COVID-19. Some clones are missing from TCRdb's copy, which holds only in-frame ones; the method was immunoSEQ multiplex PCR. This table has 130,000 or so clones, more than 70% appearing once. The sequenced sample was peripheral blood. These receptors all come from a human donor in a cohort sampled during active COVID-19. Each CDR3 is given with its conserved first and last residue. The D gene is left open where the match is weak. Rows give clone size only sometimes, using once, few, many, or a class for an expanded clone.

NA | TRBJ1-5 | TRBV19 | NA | TGTGCCAGTAGATCCATGCCAGGGTACCGAGGGCCCCAGCATTTT | CASRSMPGYRGPQHF
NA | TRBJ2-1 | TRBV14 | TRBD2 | TGTGCCAGCAGCCAAGGAACTAGCGGGAGCGATGAGCAGTTCTTC | CASSQGTSGSDEQFF
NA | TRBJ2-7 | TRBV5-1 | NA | TGCGCCAGCAGCTTAGGTCAGGGGATAAACGAGCAGTACTTC | CASSLGQGINEQYF
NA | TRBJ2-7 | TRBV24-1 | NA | TGTGCCACCAGTGACAGAACACCCTACGAGCAGTACTTC | CATSDRTPYEQYF
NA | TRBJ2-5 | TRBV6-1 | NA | TGTGCCAGCAGTGAGGGACCGGTGGGGGGGACCCAGTACTTC | CASSEGPVGGTQYF
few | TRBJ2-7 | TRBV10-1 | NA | TGCGCCAGCAGTTCTCGAAGGGGGGGCTACGAGCAGTACTTC | CASSSRRGGYEQYF
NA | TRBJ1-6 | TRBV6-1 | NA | TGTGCCAGCAGTGATTACAGCTCCTATAATTCACCCCTCCACTTT | CASSDYSSYNSPLHF
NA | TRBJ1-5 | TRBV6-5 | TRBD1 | TGTGCCAGCCCCCCAGGGACAGGTGGGAATCAGCCCCAGCATTTT | CASPPGTGGNQPQHF
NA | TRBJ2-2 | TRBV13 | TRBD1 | TGTGCCAGCAGCTCGACAGGGCTGAGAAACACCGGGGAGCTGTTTTTT | CASSSTGLRNTGELFF
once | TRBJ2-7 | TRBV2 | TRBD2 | TGTGCCAGCAGTGAAACCGGGACTAGCGGGAGGGCCTCCTACGAGCAGTACTTC | CASSETGTSGRASYEQYF
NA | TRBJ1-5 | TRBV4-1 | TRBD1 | TGCGCCAGCAGCCAAACAGGGGGCTCAAATCAGCCCCAGCATTTT | CASSQTGGSNQPQHF
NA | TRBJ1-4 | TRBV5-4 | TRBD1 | TGTGCCAGCAGTCTCCGGGACAGGGGAGGAAAACTGTTTTTT | CASSLRDRGGKLFF
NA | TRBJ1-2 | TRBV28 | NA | TGTGCCAGCAGTTTCGGTCAGGGAACGGGTGGCTACACCTTC | CASSFGQGTGGYTF
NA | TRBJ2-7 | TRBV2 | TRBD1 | TGTGCCAGCAGTGCCGGACAGGGGGCTTACGAGCCCTACTTC | CASSAGQGAYEPYF
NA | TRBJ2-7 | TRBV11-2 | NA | TGTGCCAGCAGCTTAGAGAGGGGGGGATACGAGCAGTACTTC | CASSLERGGYEQYF